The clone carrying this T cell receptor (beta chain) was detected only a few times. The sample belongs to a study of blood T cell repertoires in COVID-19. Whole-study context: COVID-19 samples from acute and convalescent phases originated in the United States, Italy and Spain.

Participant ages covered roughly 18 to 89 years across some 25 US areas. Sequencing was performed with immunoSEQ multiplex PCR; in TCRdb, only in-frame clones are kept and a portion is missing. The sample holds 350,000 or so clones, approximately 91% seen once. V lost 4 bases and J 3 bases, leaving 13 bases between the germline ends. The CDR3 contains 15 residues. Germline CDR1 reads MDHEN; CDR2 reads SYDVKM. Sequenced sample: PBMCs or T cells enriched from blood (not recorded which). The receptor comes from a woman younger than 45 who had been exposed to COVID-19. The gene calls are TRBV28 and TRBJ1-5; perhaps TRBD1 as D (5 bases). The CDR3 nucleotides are TGTGCCAGCAGTTACGGCGGGGGGAACAATCAGCCCCAGCATTTT. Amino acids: CASSYGGGNNQPQHF.